This T cell receptor (beta chain) was identified during a study of blood T cell repertoires in COVID-19. Study details: Samples representing acute and convalescent COVID-19 were sourced from the United States, Italy and Spain. Nucleic acid was either cDNA or gDNA, and it came from T cells, B-cell-depleted T cells, or PBMCs.

In the authors' methods: How many nucleated cells were present was estimated from reference gene primer amplification. Sequencing used immunoSEQ multiplex PCR; TCRdb keeps in-frame clones, though not all of them. V, J and clone size are taken as reported in that table, and D and trimming were inferred from the DNA itself. Altogether around 140,000 clones are present, around nine tenths being singletons, with the ten largest covering about 10%. This CDR3 has 14 residues. Germline V gene lookup returns CDR1 LNHDA and CDR2 SQIVND (reference sequence). Trimming removed 10 bases at V and 1 base at J, with 13 bases between.

Sequenced input: peripheral blood. This chain links TRBV19 with TRBJ2-2; D perhaps matches TRBD1 (6 bases). The clonotype was recovered from a man between 60 and 75 years old with active or convalescent COVID-19. CDR3 nucleotides: TGTGCCACCGGGAAGGGACAGAACACCGGGGAGCTGTTTTTT. Amino acids: CATGKGQNTGELFF.